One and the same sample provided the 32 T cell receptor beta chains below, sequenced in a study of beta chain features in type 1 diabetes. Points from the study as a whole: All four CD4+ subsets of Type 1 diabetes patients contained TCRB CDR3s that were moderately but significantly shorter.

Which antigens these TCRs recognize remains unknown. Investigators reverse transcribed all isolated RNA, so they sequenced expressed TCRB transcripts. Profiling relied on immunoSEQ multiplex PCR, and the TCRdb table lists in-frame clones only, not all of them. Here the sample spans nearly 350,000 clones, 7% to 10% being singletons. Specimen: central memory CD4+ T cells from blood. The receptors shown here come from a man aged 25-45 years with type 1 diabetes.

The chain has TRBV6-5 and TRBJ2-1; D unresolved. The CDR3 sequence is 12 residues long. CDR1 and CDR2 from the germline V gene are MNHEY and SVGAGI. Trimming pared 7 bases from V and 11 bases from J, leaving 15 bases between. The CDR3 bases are TGTGCCAGCATGCATGGTCAGCTTAAGCAGTTCTTC. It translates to CASMHGQLKQFF.

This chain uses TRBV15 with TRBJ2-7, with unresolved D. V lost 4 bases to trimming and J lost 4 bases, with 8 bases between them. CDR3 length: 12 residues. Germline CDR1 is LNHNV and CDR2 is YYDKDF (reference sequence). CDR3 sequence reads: CATSMGAYEQYF. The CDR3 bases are TGTGCCACCAGCATGGGCGCTTACGAGCAGTACTTC.

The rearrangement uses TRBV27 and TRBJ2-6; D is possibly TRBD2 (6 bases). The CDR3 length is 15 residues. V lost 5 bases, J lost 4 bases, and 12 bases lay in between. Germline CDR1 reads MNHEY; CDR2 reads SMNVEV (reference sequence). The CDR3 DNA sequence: TGTGCCAGCAGTCTCGGGACTCGGGGGGCCAACGTCCTGACTTTC. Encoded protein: CASSLGTRGANVLTF.

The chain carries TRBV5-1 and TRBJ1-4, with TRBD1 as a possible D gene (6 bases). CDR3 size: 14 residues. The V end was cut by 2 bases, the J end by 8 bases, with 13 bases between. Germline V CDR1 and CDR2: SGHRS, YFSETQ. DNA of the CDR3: TGCGCCAGCAGCTTAGACAGGCCTTCAGAAAAACTGTTTTTT. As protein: CASSLDRPSEKLFF.

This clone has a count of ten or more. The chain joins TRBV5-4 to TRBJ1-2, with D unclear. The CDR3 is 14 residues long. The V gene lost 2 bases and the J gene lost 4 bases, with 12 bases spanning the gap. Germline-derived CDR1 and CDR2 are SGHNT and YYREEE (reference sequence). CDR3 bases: TGTGCCAGCAGCTTATTCGACCCGTCCTATGGCTACACCTTC. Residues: CASSLFDPSYGYTF.

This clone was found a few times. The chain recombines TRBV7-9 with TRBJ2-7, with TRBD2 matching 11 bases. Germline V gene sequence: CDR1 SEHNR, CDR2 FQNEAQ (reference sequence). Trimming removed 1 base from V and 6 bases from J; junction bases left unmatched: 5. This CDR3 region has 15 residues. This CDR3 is CASSLGTSGPGEQYF. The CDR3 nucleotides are TGTGCCAGCAGCTTAGGGACTAGCGGGCCCGGCGAGCAGTACTTC.

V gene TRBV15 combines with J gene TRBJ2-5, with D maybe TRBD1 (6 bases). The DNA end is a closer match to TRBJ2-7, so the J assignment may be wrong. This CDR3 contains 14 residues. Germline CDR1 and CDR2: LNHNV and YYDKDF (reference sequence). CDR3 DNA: TGTGCCACCAGCAGAGATACACAGGGTGGCGAGCAGTACTTC. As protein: CATSRDTQGGEQYF.

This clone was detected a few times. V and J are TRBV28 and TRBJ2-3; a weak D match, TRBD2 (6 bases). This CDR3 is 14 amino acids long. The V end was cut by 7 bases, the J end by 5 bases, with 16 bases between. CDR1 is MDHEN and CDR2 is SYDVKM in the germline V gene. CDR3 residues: CASNSRAEGDTQYF. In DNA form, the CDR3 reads TGTGCCAGCAATTCCCGGGCGGAGGGAGATACGCAGTATTTT.

CDR3 residues: CASSRSTDTQYF. CDR3 nucleotide sequence: TGTGCTAGCTCCAGAAGCACAGATACGCAGTATTTT. The chain links TRBV6-5 to TRBJ2-3, with D unresolved. This CDR3 comprises 12 residues. The germline V gene has CDR1 MNHEY and CDR2 SVGAGI.

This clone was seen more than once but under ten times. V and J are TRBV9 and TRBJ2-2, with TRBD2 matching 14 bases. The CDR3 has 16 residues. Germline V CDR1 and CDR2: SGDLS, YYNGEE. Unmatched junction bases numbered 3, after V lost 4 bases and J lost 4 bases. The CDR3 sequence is CASSSGLAGGTGELFF. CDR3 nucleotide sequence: TGTGCCAGCAGCTCAGGACTAGCGGGAGGCACCGGGGAGCTGTTTTTT.

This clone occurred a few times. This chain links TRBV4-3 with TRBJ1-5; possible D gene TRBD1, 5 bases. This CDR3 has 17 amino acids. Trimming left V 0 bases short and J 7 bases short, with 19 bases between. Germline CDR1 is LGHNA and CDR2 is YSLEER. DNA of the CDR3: TGCGCCAGCAGCCAAGATTCGGGGCCAGGGATGATCCAGCCCCAGCATTTT. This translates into CASSQDSGPGMIQPQHF.

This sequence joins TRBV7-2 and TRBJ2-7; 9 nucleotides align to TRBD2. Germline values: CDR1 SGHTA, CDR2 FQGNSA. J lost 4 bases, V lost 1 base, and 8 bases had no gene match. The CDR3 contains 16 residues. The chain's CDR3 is CASSLVSAGGTYEQYF. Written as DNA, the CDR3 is TGTGCCAGCAGCTTAGTGTCAGCGGGGGGTACTTACGAGCAGTACTTC. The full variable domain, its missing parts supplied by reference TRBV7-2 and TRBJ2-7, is GAGVSQSPSNKVTEKGKDVELRCDPISGHTALYWYRQSLGQGLEFLIYFQGNSAPDKSGLPSDRFSAERTGGSVSTLTIQRTQQEDSAVYLCASSLVSAGGTYEQYFGPGTRLTVT.

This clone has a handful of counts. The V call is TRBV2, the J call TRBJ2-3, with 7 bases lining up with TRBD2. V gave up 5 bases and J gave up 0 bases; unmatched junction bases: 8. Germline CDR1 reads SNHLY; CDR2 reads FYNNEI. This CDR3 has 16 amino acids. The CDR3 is CASSLGGSTSTDTQYF. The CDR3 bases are TGTGCCAGCAGTTTGGGAGGGAGTACTAGCACAGATACGCAGTATTTT.

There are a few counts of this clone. The CDR3 loop is CASSAGDSMTQETQYF. In nucleotides, the CDR3 is TGTGCCAGCAGCGCCGGTGATTCGATGACTCAAGAGACCCAGTACTTC. V usage is TRBV5-5 and J usage is TRBJ2-5; D is uncertain. Germline CDR1 reads SGHKS; CDR2 reads YYEKEE (reference sequence). V was clipped by 4 bases and J by 2 bases, with 18 bases between them. The CDR3 contains 16 residues.

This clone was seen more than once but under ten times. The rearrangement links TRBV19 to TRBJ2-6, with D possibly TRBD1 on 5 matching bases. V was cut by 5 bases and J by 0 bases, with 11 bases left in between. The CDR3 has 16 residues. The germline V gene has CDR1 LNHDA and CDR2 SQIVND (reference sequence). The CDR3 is CASSPSTVSGANVLTF. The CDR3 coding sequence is TGTGCCAGTAGTCCGTCGACAGTCTCTGGGGCCAACGTCCTGACTTTC.

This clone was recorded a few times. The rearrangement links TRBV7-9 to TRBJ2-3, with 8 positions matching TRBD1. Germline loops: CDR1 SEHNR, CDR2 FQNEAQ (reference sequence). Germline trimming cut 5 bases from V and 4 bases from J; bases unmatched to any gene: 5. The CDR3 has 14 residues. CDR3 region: CASSLSQGADTQYF. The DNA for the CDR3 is TGTGCCAGCAGCCTATCACAGGGGGCAGATACGCAGTATTTT.

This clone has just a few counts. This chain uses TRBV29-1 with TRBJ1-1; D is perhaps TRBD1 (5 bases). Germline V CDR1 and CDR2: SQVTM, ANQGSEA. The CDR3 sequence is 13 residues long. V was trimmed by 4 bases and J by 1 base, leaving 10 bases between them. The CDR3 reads CSVAGRPNTEAFF. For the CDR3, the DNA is TGCAGCGTTGCGGGACGGCCGAACACTGAAGCTTTCTTT.

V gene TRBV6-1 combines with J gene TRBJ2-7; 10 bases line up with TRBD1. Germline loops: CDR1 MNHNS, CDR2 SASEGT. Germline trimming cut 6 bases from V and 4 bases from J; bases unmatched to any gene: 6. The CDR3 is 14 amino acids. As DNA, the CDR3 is TGTGCCAGCAGCCCGGGACAGGGGACTTACGAGCAGTACTTC. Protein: CASSPGQGTYEQYF.

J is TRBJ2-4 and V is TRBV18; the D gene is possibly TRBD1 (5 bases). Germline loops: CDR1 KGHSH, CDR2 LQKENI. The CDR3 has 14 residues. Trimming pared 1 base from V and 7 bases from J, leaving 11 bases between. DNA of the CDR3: TGTGCCAGCTCACCACTTCAGGGTGGGAACATTCAGTACTTC. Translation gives CASSPLQGGNIQYF.

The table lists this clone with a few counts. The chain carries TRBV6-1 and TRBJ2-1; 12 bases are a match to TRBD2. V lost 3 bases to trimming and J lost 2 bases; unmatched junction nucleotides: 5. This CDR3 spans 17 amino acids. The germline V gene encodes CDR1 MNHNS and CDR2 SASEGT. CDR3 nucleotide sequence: TGTGCCAGCAGTGATCCTCTAGCGGGGGGGACCTACAATGAGCAGTTCTTC. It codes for CASSDPLAGGTYNEQFF.

The CDR3: CASSTDVRTEAFF. In nucleotides, the CDR3 is TGTGCCAGCAGCACCGACGTAAGAACTGAAGCTTTCTTT. The genes are TRBV5-6 and TRBJ1-1; D is uncertain. This CDR3 region has 13 residues. Trimming removed 4 bases from V and 5 bases from J, with 12 bases in between. Per germline, CDR1 SGHDT and CDR2 YYEEEE.

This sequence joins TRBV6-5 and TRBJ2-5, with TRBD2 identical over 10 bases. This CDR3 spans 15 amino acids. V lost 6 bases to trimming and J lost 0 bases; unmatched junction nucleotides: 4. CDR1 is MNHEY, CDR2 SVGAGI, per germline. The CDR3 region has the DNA TGTGCCAGCAGCTCAGCGGGGGGGTACCAAGAGACCCAGTACTTC. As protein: CASSSAGGYQETQYF.

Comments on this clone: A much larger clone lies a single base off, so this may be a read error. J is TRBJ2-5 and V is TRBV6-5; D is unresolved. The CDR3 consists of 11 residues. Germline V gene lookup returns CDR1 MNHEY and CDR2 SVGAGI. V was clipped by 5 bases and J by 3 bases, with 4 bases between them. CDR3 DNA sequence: TGTGCCAGCAGTGACAAAGAGACCCAGTACTTC. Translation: CASSDKETQYF.

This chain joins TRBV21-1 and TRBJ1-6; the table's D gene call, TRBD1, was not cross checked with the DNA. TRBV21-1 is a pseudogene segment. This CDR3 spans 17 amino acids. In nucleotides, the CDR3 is TGTGCCAGCAGGCGCTCGCGACAGGGGCTCCGGAATTCACCCCTCCACTTT. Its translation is CASRRSRQGLRNSPLHF.

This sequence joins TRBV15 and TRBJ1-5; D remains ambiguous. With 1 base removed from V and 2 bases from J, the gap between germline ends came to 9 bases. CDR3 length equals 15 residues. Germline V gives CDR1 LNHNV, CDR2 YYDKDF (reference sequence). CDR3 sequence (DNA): TGTGCCACCAGCAGAGCATACAGCGGCAATCAGCCCCAGCATTTT. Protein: CATSRAYSGNQPQHF.

CDR3 sequence: CASSVVRGSRAEAFF. The CDR3 DNA follows: TGTGCCAGCAGCGTAGTACGGGGAAGTCGGGCTGAAGCTTTCTTT. V and J are TRBV9 and TRBJ1-1; D is uncertain. CDR3 length: 15 amino acids. V lost 0 bases to trimming and J lost 6 bases, with 15 bases between them. CDR1 and CDR2 from the germline V gene are SGDLS and YYNGEE.

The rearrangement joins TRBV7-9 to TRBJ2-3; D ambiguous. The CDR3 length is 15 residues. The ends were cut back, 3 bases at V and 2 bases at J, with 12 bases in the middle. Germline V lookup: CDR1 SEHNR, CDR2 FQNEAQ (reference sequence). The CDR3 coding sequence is TGTGCCAGCAGCTTCCGCCGTCAGGACACAGATACGCAGTATTTT. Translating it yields CASSFRRQDTDTQYF. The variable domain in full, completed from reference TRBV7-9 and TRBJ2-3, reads DTGVSQNPRHKITKRGQNVTFRCDPISEHNRLYWYRQTLGQGPEFLTYFQNEAQLEKSRLLSDRFSAERPKGSFSTLEIQRTEQGDSAMYLCASSFRRQDTDTQYFGPGTRLTVL.

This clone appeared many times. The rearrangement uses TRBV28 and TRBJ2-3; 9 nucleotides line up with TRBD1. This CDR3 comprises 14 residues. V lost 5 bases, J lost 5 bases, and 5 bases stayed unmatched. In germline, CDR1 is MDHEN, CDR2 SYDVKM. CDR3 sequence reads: CASSRGQGGDTQYF. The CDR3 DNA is TGTGCCAGCAGTCGGGGACAGGGAGGAGATACGCAGTATTTT.

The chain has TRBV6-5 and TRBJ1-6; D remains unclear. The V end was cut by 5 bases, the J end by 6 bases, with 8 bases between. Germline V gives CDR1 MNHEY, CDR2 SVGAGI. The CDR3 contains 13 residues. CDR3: CASSEKVNSPLHF. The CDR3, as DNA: TGTGCCAGCAGTGAAAAGGTTAATTCACCCCTCCACTTT.

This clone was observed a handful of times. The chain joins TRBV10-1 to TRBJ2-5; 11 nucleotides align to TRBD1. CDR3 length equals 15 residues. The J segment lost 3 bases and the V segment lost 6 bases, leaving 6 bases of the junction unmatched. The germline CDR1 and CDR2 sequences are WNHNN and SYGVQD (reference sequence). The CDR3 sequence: CASSSGTGGEETQYF. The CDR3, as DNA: TGCGCCAGCAGCTCCGGGACAGGGGGTGAAGAGACCCAGTACTTC.

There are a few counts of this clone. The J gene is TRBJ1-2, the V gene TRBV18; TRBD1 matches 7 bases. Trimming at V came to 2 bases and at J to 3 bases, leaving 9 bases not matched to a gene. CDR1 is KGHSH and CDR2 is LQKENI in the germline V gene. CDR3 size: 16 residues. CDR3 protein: CASSPVVEGADYGYTF. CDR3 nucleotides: TGTGCCAGCTCACCAGTAGTCGAGGGGGCAGACTATGGCTACACCTTC.

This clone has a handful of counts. The CDR3 reads CASSLGEVSSPTNEKLFF. CDR3 in DNA: TGTGCCAGCAGTTTAGGGGAGGTCAGCTCTCCAACTAATGAAAAACTGTTTTTT. The chain carries TRBV28 and TRBJ1-4; no definite D call. The germline CDR1 and CDR2 sequences are MDHEN and SYDVKM. CDR3 length: 18 amino acids. V was shortened by 2 bases and J by 0 bases, with 16 bases between the two germline ends.